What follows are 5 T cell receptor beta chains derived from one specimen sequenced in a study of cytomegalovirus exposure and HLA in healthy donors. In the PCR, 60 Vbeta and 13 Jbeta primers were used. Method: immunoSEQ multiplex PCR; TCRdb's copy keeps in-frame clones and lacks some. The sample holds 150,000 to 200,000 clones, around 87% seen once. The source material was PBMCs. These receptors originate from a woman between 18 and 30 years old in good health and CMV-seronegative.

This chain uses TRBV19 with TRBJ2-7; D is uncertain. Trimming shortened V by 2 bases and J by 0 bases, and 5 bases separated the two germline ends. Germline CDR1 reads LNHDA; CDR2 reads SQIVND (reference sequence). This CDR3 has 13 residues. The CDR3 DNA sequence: TGTGCCAGTAGTATACTACTCTCCTACGAGCAGTACTTC. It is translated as CASSILLSYEQYF.

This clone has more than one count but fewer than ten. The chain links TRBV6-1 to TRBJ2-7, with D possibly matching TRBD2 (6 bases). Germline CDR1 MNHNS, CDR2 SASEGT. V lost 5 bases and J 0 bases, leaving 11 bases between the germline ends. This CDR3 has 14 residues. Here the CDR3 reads CASSYSGLSYEQYF. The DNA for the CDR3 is TGTGCCAGCAGTTATTCGGGACTCTCCTACGAGCAGTACTTC.

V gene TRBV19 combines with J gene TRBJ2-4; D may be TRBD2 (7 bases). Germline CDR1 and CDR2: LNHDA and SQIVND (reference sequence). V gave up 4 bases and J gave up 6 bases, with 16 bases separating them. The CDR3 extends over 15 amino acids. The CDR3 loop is CASSTTWEGVNIQYF. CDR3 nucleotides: TGTGCCAGTAGTACCACTTGGGAGGGGGTAAACATTCAGTACTTC.

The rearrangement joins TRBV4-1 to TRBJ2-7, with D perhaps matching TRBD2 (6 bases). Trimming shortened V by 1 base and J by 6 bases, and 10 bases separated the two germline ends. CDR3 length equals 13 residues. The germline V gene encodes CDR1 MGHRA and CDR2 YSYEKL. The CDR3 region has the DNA TGCGCCAGCAGCCAAGCTGGGGGGATCGAGCAGTACTTC. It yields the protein CASSQAGGIEQYF.

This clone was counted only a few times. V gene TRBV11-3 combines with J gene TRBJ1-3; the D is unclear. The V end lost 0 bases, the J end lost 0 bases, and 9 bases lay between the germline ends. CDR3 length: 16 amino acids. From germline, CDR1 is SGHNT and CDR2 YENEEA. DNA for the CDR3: TGTGCCAGCAGCTTAGAGGCGGGCCACTCTGGAAACACCATATATTTT. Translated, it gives CASSLEAGHSGNTIYF.